The clone carrying this T cell receptor beta chain was detected once. What it binds is unknown. This CDR3 comprises 13 residues. V was cut by 7 bases and J by 6 bases, with 13 bases left in between. Researchers attached unique molecular identifiers to individual cDNA molecules. MiXCR was run by TCRdb on the 5' RACE reads, yielding one entry per CDR3 protein. The table lists tens of thousands of distinct CDR3 sequences, less than 7% of them singletons. This sample was taken from a study of early T cells in non-severe SARS-CoV-2 infection. Study in general: Sequencing used unsorted whole-blood bulk RNA, so chains lack pairing. General study points: VDJdb matching, biased toward anti-spike CD8 responses, missed private and CD4 specificities.

Sequences were derived from whole blood, sampled at baseline. This TCR came from an adult who was a healthcare worker with PCR-confirmed SARS-CoV-2 infection or an uninfected control (not recorded which). The chain recombines TRBV12-3 or TRBV12-4 with TRBJ1-5; D remains unclear. CDR3 coding DNA: TGTGCCAGCACTCGAGGTGCTGCTCAGCCCCAGCATTTT. As protein: CASTRGAAQPQHF.